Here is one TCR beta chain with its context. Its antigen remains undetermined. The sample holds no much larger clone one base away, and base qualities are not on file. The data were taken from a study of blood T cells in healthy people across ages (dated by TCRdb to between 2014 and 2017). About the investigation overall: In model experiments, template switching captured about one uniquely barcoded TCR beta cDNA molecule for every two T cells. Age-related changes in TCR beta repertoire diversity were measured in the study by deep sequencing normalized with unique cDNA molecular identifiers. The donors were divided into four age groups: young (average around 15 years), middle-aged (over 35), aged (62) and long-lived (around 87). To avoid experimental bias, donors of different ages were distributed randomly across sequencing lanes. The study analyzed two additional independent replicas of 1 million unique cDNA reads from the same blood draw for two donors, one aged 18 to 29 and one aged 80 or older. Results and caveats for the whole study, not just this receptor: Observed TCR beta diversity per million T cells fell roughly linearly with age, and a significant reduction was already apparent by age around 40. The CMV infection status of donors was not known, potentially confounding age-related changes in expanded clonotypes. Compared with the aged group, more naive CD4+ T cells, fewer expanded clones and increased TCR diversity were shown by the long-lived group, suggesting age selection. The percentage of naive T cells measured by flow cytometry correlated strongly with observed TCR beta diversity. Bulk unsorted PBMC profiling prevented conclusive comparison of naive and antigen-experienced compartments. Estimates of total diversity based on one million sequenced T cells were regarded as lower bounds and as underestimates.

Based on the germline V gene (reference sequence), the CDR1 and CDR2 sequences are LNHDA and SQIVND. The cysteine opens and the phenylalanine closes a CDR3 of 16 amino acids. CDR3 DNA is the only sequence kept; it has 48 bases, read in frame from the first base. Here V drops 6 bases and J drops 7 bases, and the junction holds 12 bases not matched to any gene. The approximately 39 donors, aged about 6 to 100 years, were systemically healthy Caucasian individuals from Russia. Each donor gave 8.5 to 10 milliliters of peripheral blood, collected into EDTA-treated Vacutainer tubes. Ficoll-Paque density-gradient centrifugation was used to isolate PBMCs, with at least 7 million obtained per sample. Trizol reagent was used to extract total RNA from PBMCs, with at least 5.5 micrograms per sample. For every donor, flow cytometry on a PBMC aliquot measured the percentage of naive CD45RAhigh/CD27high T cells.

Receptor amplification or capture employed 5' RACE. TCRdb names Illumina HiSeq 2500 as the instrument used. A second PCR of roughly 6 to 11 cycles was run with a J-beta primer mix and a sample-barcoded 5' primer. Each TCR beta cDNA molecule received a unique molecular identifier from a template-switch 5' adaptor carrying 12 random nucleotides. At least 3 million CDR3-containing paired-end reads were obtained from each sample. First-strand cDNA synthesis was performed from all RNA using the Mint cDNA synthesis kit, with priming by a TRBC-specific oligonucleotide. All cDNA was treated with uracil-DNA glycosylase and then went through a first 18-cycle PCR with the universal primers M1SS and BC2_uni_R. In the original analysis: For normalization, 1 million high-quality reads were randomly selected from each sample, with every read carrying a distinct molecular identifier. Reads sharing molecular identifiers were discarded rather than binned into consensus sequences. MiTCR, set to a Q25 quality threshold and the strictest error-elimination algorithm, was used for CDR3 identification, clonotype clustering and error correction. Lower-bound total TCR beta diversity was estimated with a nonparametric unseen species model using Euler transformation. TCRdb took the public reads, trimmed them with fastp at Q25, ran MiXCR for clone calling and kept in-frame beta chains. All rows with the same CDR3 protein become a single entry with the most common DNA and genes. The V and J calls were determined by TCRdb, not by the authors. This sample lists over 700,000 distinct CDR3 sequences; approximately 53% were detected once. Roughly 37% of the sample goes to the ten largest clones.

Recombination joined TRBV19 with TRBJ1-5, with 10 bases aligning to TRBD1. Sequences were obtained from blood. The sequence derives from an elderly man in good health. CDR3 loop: CASSLLGQGRGQPQHF. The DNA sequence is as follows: TGTGCCAGTAGCCTGTTGGGACAGGGGCGAGGACAGCCCCAGCATTTT.